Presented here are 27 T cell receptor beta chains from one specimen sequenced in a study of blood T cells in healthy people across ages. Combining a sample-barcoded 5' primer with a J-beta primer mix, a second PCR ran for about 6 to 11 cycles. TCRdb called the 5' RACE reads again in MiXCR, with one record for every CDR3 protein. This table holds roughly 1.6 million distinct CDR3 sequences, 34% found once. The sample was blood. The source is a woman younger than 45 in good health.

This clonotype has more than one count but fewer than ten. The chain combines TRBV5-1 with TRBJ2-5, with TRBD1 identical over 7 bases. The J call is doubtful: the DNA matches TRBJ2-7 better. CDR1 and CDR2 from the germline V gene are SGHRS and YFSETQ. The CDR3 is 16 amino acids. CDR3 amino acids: CASSAIQTGSSYEQYF. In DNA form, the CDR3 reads TGCGCCAGCAGCGCGATACAGACAGGGAGTTCATACGAGCAGTACTTC.

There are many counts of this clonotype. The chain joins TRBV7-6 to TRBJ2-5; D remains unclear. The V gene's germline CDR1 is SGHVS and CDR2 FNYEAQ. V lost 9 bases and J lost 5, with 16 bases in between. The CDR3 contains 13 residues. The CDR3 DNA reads TGTGCCAGTTCGAAGATAGACTGGGAGACCCAGTACTTC. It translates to CASSKIDWETQYF.

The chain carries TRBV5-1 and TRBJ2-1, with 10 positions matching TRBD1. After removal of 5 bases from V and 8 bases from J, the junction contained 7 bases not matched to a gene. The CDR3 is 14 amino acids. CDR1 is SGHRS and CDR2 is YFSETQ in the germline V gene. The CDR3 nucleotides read TGCGCCAGCAGGCCGGGACAGGGGATATATGAGCAGTTCTTC. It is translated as CASRPGQGIYEQFF.

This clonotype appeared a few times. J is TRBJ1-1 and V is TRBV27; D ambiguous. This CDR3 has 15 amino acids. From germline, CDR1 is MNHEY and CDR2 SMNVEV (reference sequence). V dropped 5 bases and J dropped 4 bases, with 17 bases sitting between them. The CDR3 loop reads CASSPYTHSRTEAFF. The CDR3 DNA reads TGTGCCAGCAGTCCCTACACTCACTCCCGCACTGAAGCTTTCTTT.

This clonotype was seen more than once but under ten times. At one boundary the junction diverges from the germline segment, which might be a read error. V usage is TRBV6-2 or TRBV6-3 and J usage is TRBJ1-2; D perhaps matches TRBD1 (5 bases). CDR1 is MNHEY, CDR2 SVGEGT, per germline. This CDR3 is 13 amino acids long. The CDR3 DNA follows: TGTGTCAGCGGAAACTCGGGACCGGGTGGCTACACCTTC. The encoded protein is CVSGNSGPGGYTF.

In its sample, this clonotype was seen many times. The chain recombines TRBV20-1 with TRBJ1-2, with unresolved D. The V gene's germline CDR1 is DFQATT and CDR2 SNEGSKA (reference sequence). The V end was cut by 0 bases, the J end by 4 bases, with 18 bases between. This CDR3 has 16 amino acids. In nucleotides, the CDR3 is TGCAGTGCTAGAGATGACGTAGTTTGGTGGTCCTATGGCTACACCTTC. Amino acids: CSARDDVVWWSYGYTF.

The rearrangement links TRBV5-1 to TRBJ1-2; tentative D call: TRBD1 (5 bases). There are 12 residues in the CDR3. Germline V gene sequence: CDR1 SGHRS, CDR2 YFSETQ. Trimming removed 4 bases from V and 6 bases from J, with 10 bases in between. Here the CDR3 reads CASSHGTNGYTF. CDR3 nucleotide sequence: TGCGCCAGCAGCCACGGGACGAATGGCTACACCTTC.

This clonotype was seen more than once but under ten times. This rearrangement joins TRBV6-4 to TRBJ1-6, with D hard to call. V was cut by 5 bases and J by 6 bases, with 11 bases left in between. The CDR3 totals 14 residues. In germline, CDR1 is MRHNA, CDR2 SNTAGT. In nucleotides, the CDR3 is TGTGCCAGCAGTACTTCCGCGGCTAATTCACCCCTCCACTTT. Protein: CASSTSAANSPLHF.

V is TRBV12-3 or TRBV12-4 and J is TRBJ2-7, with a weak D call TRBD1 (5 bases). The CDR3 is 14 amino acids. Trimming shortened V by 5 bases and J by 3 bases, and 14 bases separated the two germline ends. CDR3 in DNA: TGTGCCAGCAGTCAGGGTTTTTCTTACTACGAGCAGTACTTC. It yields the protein CASSQGFSYYEQYF.

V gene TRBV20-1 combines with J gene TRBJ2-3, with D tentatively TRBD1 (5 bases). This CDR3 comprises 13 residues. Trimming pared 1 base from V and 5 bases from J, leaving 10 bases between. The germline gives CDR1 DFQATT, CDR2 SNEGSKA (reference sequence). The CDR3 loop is CSARAGPLDTQYF. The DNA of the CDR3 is TGCAGTGCTAGAGCAGGGCCCCTAGATACGCAGTATTTT.

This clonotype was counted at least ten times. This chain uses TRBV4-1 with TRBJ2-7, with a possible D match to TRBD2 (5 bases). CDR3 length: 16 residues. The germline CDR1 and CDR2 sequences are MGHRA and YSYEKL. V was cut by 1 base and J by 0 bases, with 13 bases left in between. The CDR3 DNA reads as TGCGCCAGCAGCCAAGGAGGGCAACTCCTCTCCTACGAGCAGTACTTC. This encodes CASSQGGQLLSYEQYF.

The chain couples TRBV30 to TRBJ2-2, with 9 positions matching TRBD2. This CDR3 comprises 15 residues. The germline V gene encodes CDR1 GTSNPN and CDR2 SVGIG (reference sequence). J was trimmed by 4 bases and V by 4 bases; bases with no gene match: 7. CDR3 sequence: CAWKAAGGGTGELFF. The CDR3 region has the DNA TGTGCCTGGAAAGCAGCGGGGGGTGGCACCGGGGAGCTGTTTTTT.

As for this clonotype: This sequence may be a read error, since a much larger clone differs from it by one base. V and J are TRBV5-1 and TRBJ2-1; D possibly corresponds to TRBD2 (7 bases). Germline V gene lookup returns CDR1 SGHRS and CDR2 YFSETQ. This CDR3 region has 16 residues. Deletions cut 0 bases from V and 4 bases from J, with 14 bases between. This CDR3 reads CASSLEAGAIYNEQFF. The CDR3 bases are TGCGCCAGCAGCTTGGAGGCGGGGGCGATATACAATGAGCAGTTCTTC.

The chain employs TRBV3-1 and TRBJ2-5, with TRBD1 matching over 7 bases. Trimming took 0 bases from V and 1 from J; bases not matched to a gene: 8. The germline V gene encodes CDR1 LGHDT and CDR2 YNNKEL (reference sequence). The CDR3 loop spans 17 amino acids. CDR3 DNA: TGTGCCAGCAGCCAAGAATTTACGGGACAGCGCCAAGAGACCCAGTACTTC. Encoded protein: CASSQEFTGQRQETQYF.

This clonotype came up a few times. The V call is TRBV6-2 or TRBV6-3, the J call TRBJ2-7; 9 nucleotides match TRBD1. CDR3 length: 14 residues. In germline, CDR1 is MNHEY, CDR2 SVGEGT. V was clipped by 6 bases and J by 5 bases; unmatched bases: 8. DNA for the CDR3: TGTGCCAGCAGCCACGACAGGGGGTCCCACGAGCAGTACTTC. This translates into CASSHDRGSHEQYF.

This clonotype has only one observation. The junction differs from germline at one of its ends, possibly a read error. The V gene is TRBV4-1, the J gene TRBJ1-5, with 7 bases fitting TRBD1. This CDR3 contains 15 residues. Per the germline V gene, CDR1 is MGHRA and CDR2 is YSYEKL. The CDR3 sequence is CANSQDRTGSQPQHF. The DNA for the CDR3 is TGCGCCAACAGCCAAGACCGGACAGGCTCGCAGCCCCAGCATTTT.

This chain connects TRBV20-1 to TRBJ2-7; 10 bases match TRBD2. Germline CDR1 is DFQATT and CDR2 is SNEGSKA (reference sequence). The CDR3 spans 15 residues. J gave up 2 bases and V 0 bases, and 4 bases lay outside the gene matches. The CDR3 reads CSARDTSGKAYEQYF. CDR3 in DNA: TGCAGTGCTAGAGATACTAGCGGGAAGGCCTACGAGCAGTACTTC.

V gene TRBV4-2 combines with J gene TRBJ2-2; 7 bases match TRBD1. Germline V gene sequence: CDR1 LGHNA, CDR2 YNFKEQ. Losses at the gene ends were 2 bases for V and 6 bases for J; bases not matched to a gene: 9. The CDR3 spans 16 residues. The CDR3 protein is CASSQLDRVNPGELFF. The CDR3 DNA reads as TGTGCCAGCAGCCAACTCGACAGGGTTAATCCCGGGGAGCTGTTTTTT.

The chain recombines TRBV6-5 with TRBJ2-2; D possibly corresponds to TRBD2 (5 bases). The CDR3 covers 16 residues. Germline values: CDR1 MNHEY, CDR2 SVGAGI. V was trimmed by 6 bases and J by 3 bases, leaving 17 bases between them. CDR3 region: CASSPRFSRDTGELFF. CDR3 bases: TGTGCCAGCAGCCCGCGATTTTCGAGGGACACCGGGGAGCTGTTTTTT.

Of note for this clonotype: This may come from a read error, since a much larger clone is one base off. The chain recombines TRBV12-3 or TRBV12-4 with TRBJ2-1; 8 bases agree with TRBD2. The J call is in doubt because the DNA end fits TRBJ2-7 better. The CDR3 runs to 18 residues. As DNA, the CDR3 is TGTGCCAGCAGTTTAGATCCTGGCGCGGGAGGACTCTACAATGAGCAGTACTTC. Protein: CASSLDPGAGGLYNEQYF.

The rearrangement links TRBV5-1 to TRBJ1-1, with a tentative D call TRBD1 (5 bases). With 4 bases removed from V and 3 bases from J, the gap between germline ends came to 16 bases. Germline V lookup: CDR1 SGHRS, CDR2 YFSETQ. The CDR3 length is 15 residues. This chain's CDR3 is CASSARGGGYTEAFF. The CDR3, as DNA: TGCGCCAGCAGCGCGAGGGGTGGGGGGTACACTGAAGCTTTCTTT.

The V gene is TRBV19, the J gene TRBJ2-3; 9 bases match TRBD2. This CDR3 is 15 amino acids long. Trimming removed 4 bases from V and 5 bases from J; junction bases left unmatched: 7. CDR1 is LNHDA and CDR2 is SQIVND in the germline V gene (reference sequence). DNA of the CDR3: TGTGCCAGTAGTAGCGCTAGCGGGGCGTTAGATACGCAGTATTTT. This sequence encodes CASSSASGALDTQYF.

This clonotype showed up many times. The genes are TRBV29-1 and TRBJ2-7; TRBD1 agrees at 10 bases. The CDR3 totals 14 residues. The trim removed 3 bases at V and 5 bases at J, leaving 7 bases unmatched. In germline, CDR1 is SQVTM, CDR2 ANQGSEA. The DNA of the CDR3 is TGCAGCGTTGATCTCCGGGACAGGGGAGACGAGCAGTACTTC. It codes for CSVDLRDRGDEQYF.

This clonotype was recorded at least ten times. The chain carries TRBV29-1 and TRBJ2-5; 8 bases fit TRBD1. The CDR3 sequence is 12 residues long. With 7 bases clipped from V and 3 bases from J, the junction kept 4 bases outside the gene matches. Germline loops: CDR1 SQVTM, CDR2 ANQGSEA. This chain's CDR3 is CSASTGEETQYF. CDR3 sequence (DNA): TGCAGCGCCTCGACAGGGGAAGAGACCCAGTACTTC.

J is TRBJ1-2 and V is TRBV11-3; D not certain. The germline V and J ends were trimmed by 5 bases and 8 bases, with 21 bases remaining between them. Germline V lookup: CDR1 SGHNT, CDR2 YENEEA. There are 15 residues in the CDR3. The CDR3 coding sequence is TGTGCCAGCAGCCCTCGCGCCGGATATATGGAGGGCTACACCTTC. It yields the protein CASSPRAGYMEGYTF.

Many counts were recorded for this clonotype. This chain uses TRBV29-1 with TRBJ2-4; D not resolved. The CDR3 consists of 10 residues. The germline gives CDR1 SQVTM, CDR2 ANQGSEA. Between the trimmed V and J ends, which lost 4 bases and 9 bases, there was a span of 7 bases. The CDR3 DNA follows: TGCAGCGTTGTCCCGCCCATTCAGTACTTC. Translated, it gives CSVVPPIQYF. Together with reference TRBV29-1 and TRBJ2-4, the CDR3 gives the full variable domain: SAVISQKPSRDICQRGTSLTIQCQVDSQVTMMFWYRQQPGQSLTLIATANQGSEATYESGFVIDKFPISRPNLTFSTLTVSNMSPEDSSIYLCSVVPPIQYFGAGTRLSVL.

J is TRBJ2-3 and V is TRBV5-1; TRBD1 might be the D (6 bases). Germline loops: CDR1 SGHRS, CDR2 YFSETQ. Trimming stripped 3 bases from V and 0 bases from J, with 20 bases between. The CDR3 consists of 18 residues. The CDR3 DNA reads TGCGCCAGCAGCTCTTCCTCTCGACAGGTAGCTAGCACAGATACGCAGTATTTT. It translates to CASSSSSRQVASTDTQYF.